The source of this T cell receptor beta chain is a study of human T cells and chemical hapten exposure. Only a few counts were recorded for this clonotype. As for time point: patch test 1, 2 weeks after DPC sensitization. Treatment in this sample: therapeutic diphenylcyclopropenone sensitization with weekly scalp DPC. TCRdb reprocessed the RACE reads via MiXCR and lists one record per CDR3 protein. The data show about 360,000 distinct CDR3 sequences, approximately 5% seen once. The V gene's germline CDR1 is MDHEN and CDR2 SYDVKM. The J segment lost 6 bases and the V segment lost 3 bases, leaving 8 bases of the junction unmatched. The CDR3 has 15 amino acids.

Sequenced material: whole blood, taken in connection with sensitization to the hapten diphenylcyclopropenone (DPC). The receptor's source is a woman aged 45-65 years with alopecia areata. Some clones in this sample may be carry-over from other donors' samples. The chain links TRBV28 to TRBJ2-7; 10 bases are a match to TRBD1. The CDR3 DNA follows: TGTGCCAGCAGTTTCGGGACAGGGGCCTTTGGCGAGCAGTACTTC. Encoded protein: CASSFGTGAFGEQYF. Complete variable domain (other parts from reference TRBV28 and TRBJ2-7): DVKVTQSSRYLVKRTGEKVFLECVQDMDHENMFWYRQDPGLGLRLIYFSYDVKMKEKGDIPEGYSVSREKKERFSLILESASTNQTSMYLCASSFGTGAFGEQYFGPGTRLTVT.